This TCR beta chain is drawn from a study of blood T cells in healthy people across ages. The CDR3 loop spans 16 amino acids. V dropped 5 bases and J dropped 14 bases, with 29 bases sitting between them. Germline V gene lookup returns CDR1 SGHTA and CDR2 FQGNSA. A second PCR, run for roughly 7 to 12 cycles, used a sample-barcoded 5' primer plus a J-beta primer mix. TCRdb analysed the 5' RACE reads with MiXCR anew, one entry per CDR3 protein. The sample lists hundreds of thousands of distinct CDR3 sequences, about 28% occurring once. Sequenced sample: blood. The clonotype comes from an elderly woman in good health. This rearrangement joins TRBV7-2 to TRBJ2-3, with D perhaps TRBD1 (6 bases). CDR3 residues: CASSPQGNRNTGELYF. DNA for the CDR3: TGTGCCAGCAGCCCGCAGGGGAATCGGAACACCGGGGAGCTGTATTTT.